The 12 T cell receptor beta chains given below trace back to one sample, sequenced in a study of CD8+CD57+ T cells in acquired aplastic anemia. Patients chosen for sequencing had CD8+CD57+ cells that had expanded, as shown by flow cytometry. Using genomic DNA as the template, TCR beta VDJ and CDR3 profiling was carried out. TCRdb analysed the reads with MiXCR anew, one entry per CDR3 protein. Among roughly 500,000 distinct CDR3 sequences listed, roughly 34% were seen once. Sequenced: sorted CD4+, CD8+, or CD8+CD57+ T cells (not recorded which) from PBMCs. The receptor source for this set is a human donor with aplastic anemia.

This clonotype was detected only a few times. The chain is built from TRBV30 and TRBJ1-1; D is possibly TRBD1 (5 bases). V shed 2 bases and J shed 7 bases, with 11 bases lying between them. This CDR3 comprises 12 residues. From germline, CDR1 is GTSNPN and CDR2 SVGIG (reference sequence). The CDR3 DNA follows: TGTGCCTGGAGTTCTACAAGGGGTGAAGCTTTCTTT. It encodes CAWSSTRGEAFF.

CDR3 in DNA: TGTGCCAGCAGGATACGAGATGAAGAGCAGTTCTTC. Amino acid sequence: CASRIRDEEQFF. V gene TRBV12-3 or TRBV12-4 combines with J gene TRBJ2-1; D remains unclear. The ends were cut back, 6 bases at V and 10 bases at J, with 13 bases in the middle. This CDR3 contains 12 residues.

This clonotype has just a few counts. The V gene is TRBV30, the J gene TRBJ1-2; the D gene is possibly TRBD1 (5 bases). Per the germline V gene, CDR1 is GTSNPN and CDR2 is SVGIG (reference sequence). Trimming cost V 4 bases and J 4 bases, with 10 bases left between them. This CDR3 is 12 amino acids long. The CDR3 region is CAWTSGAYGYTF. DNA of the CDR3: TGTGCCTGGACCAGCGGGGCCTATGGCTACACCTTC.

Worth noting for this clonotype: It differs at one base from a far larger clone, so likely a read error. The V and J genes are TRBV2 and TRBJ2-7, with unresolved D. This CDR3 region has 12 residues. Germline V CDR1 and CDR2: SNHLY, FYNNEI. V gave up 9 bases and J gave up 2 bases, with 11 bases separating them. The DNA of the CDR3 is TGTGCCAGAAGTACTGGGCCCTACGAGCAGTACTTC. Translating gives CARSTGPYEQYF.

This clonotype was counted ten times or more. The chain uses TRBV20-1 and TRBJ1-6; D gene uncertain. Deletions cut 3 bases from V and 9 bases from J, with 9 bases between. Germline lookup yields CDR1 DFQATT and CDR2 SNEGSKA (reference sequence). The CDR3 length is 12 residues. CDR3 nucleotides: TGCAGTGCTAGCAGCGGGGTTTCACCCCTCCACTTT. This sequence encodes CSASSGVSPLHF.

This clonotype was detected only a few times. This chain links TRBV15 with TRBJ1-2, with a possible D match to TRBD1 (6 bases). Trimming took 3 bases from V and 2 from J, leaving 16 bases between them. From germline, CDR1 is LNHNV and CDR2 YYDKDF (reference sequence). This CDR3 region has 16 residues. DNA for the CDR3: TGTGCCACCAGCAGCTGGGGGCTGTCTGGAAACTATGGCTACACCTTC. Translated, it gives CATSSWGLSGNYGYTF. The complete variable domain, with remaining parts taken from reference TRBV15 and TRBJ1-2, reads DAMVIQNPRYQVTQFGKPVTLSCSQTLNHNVMYWYQQKSSQAPKLLFHYYDKDFNNEADTPDNFQSRRPNTSFCFLDIRSPGLGDTAMYLCATSSWGLSGNYGYTFGSGTRLTVV.

The rearrangement joins TRBV25-1 to TRBJ2-3; the match to TRBD1 covers 9 bases. The germline CDR1 and CDR2 sequences are MGHDK and SYGVNS. CDR3 length: 16 residues. V was pared by 2 bases and J by 1 base, with 4 bases of the junction left unmatched. The CDR3 nucleotides read TGTGCCAGCAGTGAAGGACAGGGGTTCGGCACAGATACGCAGTATTTT. Its translation is CASSEGQGFGTDTQYF.

This clonotype was found many times. The chain joins TRBV7-9 to TRBJ2-1, with D tentatively TRBD1 or TRBD2 (5 bases each). The CDR3 totals 14 residues. V dropped 5 bases and J dropped 7 bases, with 15 bases sitting between them. Germline assignment: CDR1 SEHNR and CDR2 FQNEAQ (reference sequence). The CDR3 nucleotides are TGTGCCAGCAGCATGGGACCAAGTAATAATGAGCAGTTCTTC. It codes for CASSMGPSNNEQFF.

This clonotype has only one observation. V and J are TRBV10-3 and TRBJ2-7; TRBD2 matches 9 bases. V gave up 3 bases and J gave up 4 bases; unmatched junction bases: 7. The germline CDR1 and CDR2 sequences are ENHRY and SYGVKD. The CDR3 has 15 amino acids. CDR3 DNA: TGTGCCATCAGTGAAGGGCGGGAGGGCTGGTACGAGCAGTACTTC. It is translated as CAISEGREGWYEQYF.

V and J are TRBV15 and TRBJ1-2; D possibly corresponds to TRBD1 (5 bases). The CDR3 runs to 13 residues. Trimming cost V 1 base and J 6 bases, with 9 bases left between them. Germline V lookup: CDR1 LNHNV, CDR2 YYDKDF (reference sequence). CDR3 sequence reads: CATSRVAGHGYTF. CDR3 nucleotides: TGTGCCACCAGCAGAGTTGCGGGACATGGCTACACCTTC.

This clonotype was picked up many times. The V and J genes are TRBV15 and TRBJ2-1; TRBD1 or TRBD2 may be the D gene (5 bases each). Trimming stripped 3 bases from V and 2 bases from J, with 14 bases between. Germline-derived CDR1 and CDR2 are LNHNV and YYDKDF (reference sequence). The CDR3 sequence is 16 residues long. The CDR3 reads CATSRGLSGPYNEQFF. The CDR3 DNA sequence: TGTGCCACCAGCAGGGGGCTGAGCGGACCCTACAATGAGCAGTTCTTC.

This chain joins TRBV20-1 and TRBJ2-5; D unresolved. Germline assignment: CDR1 DFQATT and CDR2 SNEGSKA (reference sequence). This CDR3 has 12 amino acids. V shed 3 bases and J shed 3 bases, with 8 bases lying between them. The DNA of the CDR3 is TGCAGTGCTAGTTGGCCCGAAGAGACCCAGTACTTC. Translated: CSASWPEETQYF.